The 8 T cell receptor beta chains given below trace back to one sample, sequenced in a study of CD8+ T cells in alopecia areata. Treatment: oral pan-JAK inhibitor, 5-10 mg twice daily. Extraction of RNA preceded its reverse transcription into cDNA, which served as the sequencing template. Assay used: immunoSEQ multiplex PCR; TCRdb lists only in-frame clones, some missing. The sample lists roughly 110,000 clones; around 83% were seen once. This sample comprised CD8+ T cells sorted from blood, obtained at week 24, from a patient treated with tofacitinib. These receptors came from a human donor with alopecia areata.

The V gene is TRBV30, the J gene TRBJ1-2, with TRBD1 as a possible D gene (6 bases). The CDR3 covers 14 residues. The germline CDR1 and CDR2 sequences are GTSNPN and SVGIG (reference sequence). The V and J ends lost 2 bases and 1 base respectively, with 11 bases between them. The CDR3 loop is CAWSWTALNYGYTF. CDR3 in DNA: TGTGCCTGGAGTTGGACAGCCCTTAACTATGGCTACACCTTC.

The chain recombines TRBV4-1 with TRBJ2-3; D may be TRBD1 or TRBD2 (5 bases each). CDR1 is MGHRA and CDR2 is YSYEKL in the germline V gene. Deletions cut 1 base from V and 12 bases from J, with 8 bases between. The CDR3 has 11 residues. CDR3 sequence: CASSQGRDQYF. CDR3 bases: TGCGCCAGCAGCCAAGGAAGGGACCAGTATTTT.

A single count supports this clone. The chain has TRBV10-3 and TRBJ2-1; 9 bases are a match to TRBD2. V was pared by 2 bases and J by 9 bases, with 8 bases of the junction left unmatched. The CDR3 is 15 residues long. Per the germline V gene, CDR1 is ENHRY and CDR2 is SYGVKD. CDR3 amino acids: CAISEVRGGPGEQFF. The CDR3 DNA follows: TGTGCCATCAGTGAGGTGCGGGGGGGCCCTGGTGAGCAGTTCTTC.

As to this clone: Within the sample, other DNA sequences also encode this same CDR3. The V gene is TRBV5-4, the J gene TRBJ2-2; D not certain. The CDR3 is 13 amino acids. Trimming cost V 4 bases and J 4 bases, with 8 bases left between them. Germline assignment: CDR1 SGHNT and CDR2 YYREEE (reference sequence). CDR3 loop: CASSPSGTGELFF. CDR3 nucleotides: TGTGCCAGCAGCCCATCCGGCACCGGGGAGCTGTTTTTT.

The table lists this clone with a count of one. This rearrangement joins TRBV15 to TRBJ2-3, with 11 bases lining up with TRBD2. In germline, CDR1 is LNHNV, CDR2 YYDKDF (reference sequence). V was clipped by 1 base and J by 4 bases; unmatched bases: 4. There are 16 residues in the CDR3. Here the CDR3 reads CATSRGSGGGADTQYF. The CDR3 DNA reads TGTGCCACCAGCAGAGGTAGCGGGGGGGGCGCAGATACGCAGTATTTT. Together with reference TRBV15 and TRBJ2-3, the CDR3 gives the full variable domain: DAMVIQNPRYQVTQFGKPVTLSCSQTLNHNVMYWYQQKSSQAPKLLFHYYDKDFNNEADTPDNFQSRRPNTSFCFLDIRSPGLGDTAMYLCATSRGSGGGADTQYFGPGTRLTVL.

The chain employs TRBV7-9 and TRBJ2-1; tentatively, D is TRBD1 (6 bases). V was pared by 5 bases and J by 4 bases, with 18 bases between. The CDR3 spans 16 residues. Germline-derived CDR1 and CDR2 are SEHNR and FQNEAQ (reference sequence). The CDR3, as DNA: TGTGCCAGCAGCCCCAGGGGCTTAGGGTCGTACAATGAGCAGTTCTTC. It is translated as CASSPRGLGSYNEQFF.

The chain links TRBV4-1 to TRBJ2-4; D is undetermined. Germline assignment: CDR1 MGHRA and CDR2 YSYEKL. The CDR3 loop spans 16 amino acids. V dropped 4 bases and J dropped 7 bases, with 20 bases sitting between them. The CDR3 here is CASSPTFWLIPNIQYF. The CDR3 region has the DNA TGCGCCAGCAGCCCAACGTTTTGGTTGATTCCCAACATTCAGTACTTC.

This chain uses TRBV29-1 with TRBJ2-1; 8 bases agree with TRBD2. The J segment lost 3 bases and the V segment lost 1 base, leaving 11 bases of the junction unmatched. Germline V CDR1 and CDR2: SQVTM, ANQGSEA. The CDR3 length is 17 residues. CDR3 DNA: TGCAGCGTTGAAGGGCGGGGAGGCAGCGGGAGCTACAATGAGCAGTTCTTC. Translation: CSVEGRGGSGSYNEQFF.